The sample holds a few counts of the clone carrying this TCR beta chain. Its specificity is unknown. The data were obtained in a study of T cell responses to AZD1222 COVID-19 vaccine. Study findings and constraints: Along spike, vaccine-associated CD4 TCRs were found throughout, with dominance at 160-218 and 743-854. Elevations in Spike-specific TCR breadth and depth followed administration of two AZD1222 doses.

V was clipped by 8 bases and J by 1 base; unmatched bases: 8. The germline V gene encodes CDR1 MNHEY and CDR2 SMNVEV (reference sequence). There are 14 residues in the CDR3. TCRdb's copy holds only in-frame clones and misses some; the assay was immunoSEQ multiplex PCR. This table has 130,000 to 150,000 clones, approximately 88% appearing once. The TCR originated in an adult who received the MenACWY meningococcal vaccine as a control. Sample: peripheral blood, taken 28 days after the second dose of the MenACWY control vaccine. The chain uses TRBV27 and TRBJ2-7; 7 nucleotides line up with TRBD2. CDR3 residues: CASRRGIGSYEQYF. CDR3 bases: TGTGCCAGCCGGCGGGGGATCGGGTCCTACGAGCAGTACTTC.